Below are 24 T cell receptor beta chains sequenced from a single sample in a study of memory CD4+ T cells and cytomegalovirus serostatus. The sort gate was single viable CD3+CD4+CD8-CD45RO+ cells for memory CD4+ T cells. Assay used: immunoSEQ multiplex PCR; TCRdb lists only in-frame clones, some missing. The table lists 40,000 to 45,000 clones, approximately 82% of them singletons, with around 1.9% in the top ten. The specimen sequenced was memory CD4+ T cells from blood. These receptors all stem from an adult in good health and CMV-seronegative.

The CDR3 protein is CAISVATGNYGYTF. The CDR3 nucleotides read TGTGCCATCAGTGTTGCGACAGGGAACTATGGCTACACCTTC. The chain employs TRBV10-3 and TRBJ1-2; 7 bases fit TRBD1. CDR3 length: 14 amino acids. The germline CDR1 and CDR2 sequences are ENHRY and SYGVKD. J gave up 2 bases and V 4 bases, and 4 bases lay outside the gene matches.

The CDR3 nucleotides read TGTGCCAGCAGCCGGGACACGGAAGAGACCCAGTACTTC. As protein: CASSRDTEETQYF. This chain connects TRBV28 to TRBJ2-5; perhaps TRBD1 as D (6 bases). The CDR3 spans 13 residues. Germline lookup yields CDR1 MDHEN and CDR2 SYDVKM. Trimming removed 6 bases from V and 3 bases from J, with 11 bases in between.

Only one count was recorded for this clone. The chain is built from TRBV5-1 and TRBJ1-6; 12 nucleotides line up with TRBD1. The CDR3 has 15 amino acids. Unmatched junction bases numbered 5, after V lost 4 bases and J lost 9 bases. Germline CDR1 and CDR2: SGHRS and YFSETQ. The CDR3 protein is CASSLGTGGTSPLHF. CDR3 coding DNA: TGCGCCAGCAGCCTTGGGACAGGGGGCACTTCACCCCTCCACTTT. The variable domain in full, with the rest retrieved from reference TRBV5-1 and TRBJ1-6, is KAGVTQTPRYLIKTRGQQVTLSCSPISGHRSVSWYQQTPGQGLQFLFEYFSETQRNKGNFPGRFSGRQFSNSRSEMNVSTLELGDSALYLCASSLGTGGTSPLHFGNGTRLTVT.

The chain combines TRBV2 with TRBJ1-5, with 9 bases that match TRBD1. The germline CDR1 and CDR2 sequences are SNHLY and FYNNEI. The CDR3 has 14 amino acids. V trimming: 6 bases; J trimming: 6 bases; junction bases outside the gene matches: 6. The CDR3 DNA is TGTGCCAGCAGAGAATGGGACAGGGCTCAGCCCCAGCATTTT. This translates into CASREWDRAQPQHF.

The rearrangement joins TRBV9 to TRBJ2-2; TRBD2 is a possible D gene (5 bases). V was trimmed by 4 bases and J by 6 bases, leaving 19 bases between them. CDR1 is SGDLS and CDR2 is YYNGEE in the germline V gene. This CDR3 region has 16 residues. The DNA of the CDR3 is TGTGCCAGCAGCCCCTTGGCGGGTCTGGGTCCCGGGGAGCTGTTTTTT. Translation gives CASSPLAGLGPGELFF.

The J gene is TRBJ1-2, the V gene TRBV28; D not resolved. From germline, CDR1 is MDHEN and CDR2 SYDVKM. CDR3 length: 14 residues. Trimming pared 4 bases from V and 5 bases from J, leaving 14 bases between. CDR3 nucleotides: TGTGCCAGCAGTTGGAAGGGTCCTCTATATGGCTACACCTTC. Translation gives CASSWKGPLYGYTF.

V gene TRBV2 combines with J gene TRBJ2-1, with D possibly matching TRBD2 (5 bases). Between the trimmed V and J ends, which lost 1 base and 8 bases, there was a span of 15 bases. There are 15 residues in the CDR3. Germline CDR1 is SNHLY and CDR2 is FYNNEI. The CDR3 nucleotides are TGTGCCAGCAGTGAAGGTCGTCTAGCCGGCGATGAGCAGTTCTTC. Translation: CASSEGRLAGDEQFF. The whole variable domain, filled in from reference TRBV2 and TRBJ2-1, reads EPEVTQTPSHQVTQMGQEVILRCVPISNHLYFYWYRQILGQKVEFLVSFYNNEISEKSEIFDDQFSVERPDGSNFTLKIRSTKLEDSAMYFCASSEGRLAGDEQFFGPGTRLTVL.

This clone was seen ten or more times. This chain joins TRBV7-9 and TRBJ1-3; D call uncertain. In germline, CDR1 is SEHNR, CDR2 FQNEAQ (reference sequence). V shed 0 bases and J shed 0 bases, with 6 bases lying between them. This CDR3 has 15 residues. The CDR3 nucleotides are TGTGCCAGCAGCTTAGCACAGCGCTCTGGAAACACCATATATTTT. This gives the protein CASSLAQRSGNTIYF. The full variable domain, in which reference TRBV7-9 and TRBJ1-3 provide the parts outside the CDR3, is DTGVSQNPRHKITKRGQNVTFRCDPISEHNRLYWYRQTLGQGPEFLTYFQNEAQLEKSRLLSDRFSAERPKGSFSTLEIQRTEQGDSAMYLCASSLAQRSGNTIYFGEGSWLTVV.

V gene TRBV11-2 combines with J gene TRBJ2-2; 9 nucleotides match TRBD1. Per the germline V gene, CDR1 is SGHAT and CDR2 is FQNNGV. The CDR3 totals 18 residues. The J segment lost 4 bases and the V segment lost 5 bases, leaving 14 bases of the junction unmatched. CDR3 loop: CASSLPQHRGLGTGELFF. The DNA of the CDR3 is TGTGCCAGCAGCCTTCCTCAACACAGGGGGCTCGGCACCGGGGAGCTGTTTTTT.

The table lists this clone with a few counts. The V call is TRBV28, the J call TRBJ2-1; 8 bases fit TRBD1. From germline, CDR1 is MDHEN and CDR2 SYDVKM. The CDR3 runs to 16 residues. V gave up 5 bases and J gave up 1 base; unmatched junction bases: 7. The CDR3 DNA reads as TGTGCCAGCAGTGAAAGGACAGGGAAGTCCTACAATGAGCAGTTCTTC. Translated: CASSERTGKSYNEQFF.

The V and J genes are TRBV11-2 and TRBJ2-1; D gene unclear. This CDR3 is 16 amino acids long. In germline, CDR1 is SGHAT, CDR2 FQNNGV. V was pared by 0 bases and J by 0 bases, with 9 bases between. The CDR3 region has the DNA TGTGCCAGCAGCTTAGATGGGGAACGCTCCTACAATGAGCAGTTCTTC. The encoded protein is CASSLDGERSYNEQFF.

This chain links TRBV27 with TRBJ2-7; tentatively, D is TRBD2 (5 bases). The germline gives CDR1 MNHEY, CDR2 SMNVEV (reference sequence). The CDR3 contains 14 residues. The ends were cut back, 5 bases at V and 5 bases at J, with 16 bases in the middle. In DNA, the CDR3 is TGTGCCAGCAGTCACCACCGCACTAGGGACGAGCAGTACTTC. This translates into CASSHHRTRDEQYF.

The chain joins TRBV9 to TRBJ2-7; a weak D match, TRBD2 (6 bases). The CDR3 length is 16 residues. Germline CDR1 is SGDLS and CDR2 is YYNGEE. Trimming removed 0 bases at V and 2 bases at J, with 15 bases between. The CDR3 spells CASSVDWSSETYEQYF. In nucleotides, the CDR3 is TGTGCCAGCAGCGTAGATTGGTCTAGCGAAACCTACGAGCAGTACTTC.

The V call is TRBV28, the J call TRBJ2-7, with D possibly matching TRBD1 (6 bases). Germline CDR1 and CDR2: MDHEN and SYDVKM. The CDR3 length is 12 residues. Trimming shortened V by 5 bases and J by 3 bases, and 8 bases separated the two germline ends. The CDR3 here is CASSTGFYEQYF. Written as DNA, the CDR3 is TGTGCCAGCAGTACAGGGTTCTACGAGCAGTACTTC.

The gene calls are TRBV7-9 and TRBJ2-5; D might be TRBD1 or TRBD2, each matching 5 bases. The V gene lost 0 bases and the J gene lost 4 bases, with 12 bases spanning the gap. From germline, CDR1 is SEHNR and CDR2 FQNEAQ (reference sequence). CDR3 length: 15 amino acids. The CDR3 nucleotides read TGTGCCAGCAGCTTAGCTGGGGGTAGCTCAGAGACCCAGTACTTC. Translating it yields CASSLAGGSSETQYF. The full variable domain, in which reference TRBV7-9 and TRBJ2-5 provide the parts outside the CDR3, is DTGVSQNPRHKITKRGQNVTFRCDPISEHNRLYWYRQTLGQGPEFLTYFQNEAQLEKSRLLSDRFSAERPKGSFSTLEIQRTEQGDSAMYLCASSLAGGSSETQYFGPGTRLLVL.

The rearrangement links TRBV7-9 to TRBJ2-1; TRBD2 matches at 13 bases. This CDR3 has 16 amino acids. Germline lookup yields CDR1 SEHNR and CDR2 FQNEAQ (reference sequence). V was pared by 5 bases and J by 2 bases, with 3 bases of the junction left unmatched. CDR3: CASSATSGGAYNEQFF. The CDR3 DNA follows: TGTGCCAGCAGCGCAACTAGCGGGGGGGCCTACAATGAGCAGTTCTTC.

The chain combines TRBV5-1 with TRBJ2-2; perhaps D is TRBD1 or TRBD2 (5 bases each). Germline V gives CDR1 SGHRS, CDR2 YFSETQ. There are 15 residues in the CDR3. V lost 4 bases and J 4 bases, leaving 14 bases between the germline ends. CDR3 DNA sequence: TGCGCCAGCAGCGGGGGTTCGGTCGGCACCGGGGAGCTGTTTTTT. The encoded protein is CASSGGSVGTGELFF.

In DNA form, the CDR3 reads TGTGCCAGCAGCCAAGGGGGGGGCGCCGGCTATGGCTACACCTTC. Amino acid sequence: CASSQGGGAGYGYTF. V is TRBV11-3 and J is TRBJ1-2; the D gene is possibly TRBD1 (6 bases). The V gene lost 5 bases and the J gene lost 4 bases, with 17 bases spanning the gap. The V gene's germline CDR1 is SGHNT and CDR2 YENEEA. The CDR3 covers 15 residues.

The rearrangement links TRBV7-9 to TRBJ2-1; D might be TRBD1 (6 bases). The CDR3 loop spans 14 amino acids. V lost 5 bases and J lost 6, with 14 bases in between. CDR1 SEHNR and CDR2 FQNEAQ come from the germline V gene (reference sequence). Here the CDR3 reads CASSATGSSNEQFF. The CDR3 DNA reads as TGTGCCAGCAGCGCAACAGGGTCATCCAATGAGCAGTTCTTC.

This chain joins TRBV5-6 and TRBJ2-1; unclear D gene. The CDR3 loop spans 13 amino acids. V gave up 3 bases and J gave up 8 bases, with 12 bases separating them. CDR1 and CDR2 (germline): SGHDT, YYEEEE. Written as DNA, the CDR3 is TGTGCCAGCAGCTCAACGGACCGGGATGAGCAGTTCTTC. As protein: CASSSTDRDEQFF.

J is TRBJ2-1 and V is TRBV9, with 8 bases matching TRBD1. The CDR3 is 14 residues long. CDR1 and CDR2 (germline): SGDLS, YYNGEE. Trimming removed 4 bases from V and 5 bases from J; junction bases left unmatched: 5. The CDR3 bases are TGTGCCAGCAGCCCCGGACAGGGTAACAATGAGCAGTTCTTC. Its protein product is CASSPGQGNNEQFF.

The CDR3 spells CASSQDLEGELFF. The CDR3 coding sequence is TGTGCCAGCAGCCAAGATCTAGAAGGGGAGCTGTTTTTT. The chain carries TRBV14 and TRBJ2-2; no clear D. The CDR3 has 13 amino acids. Deletions cut 0 bases from V and 8 bases from J, with 7 bases between. Looked up from germline, CDR1 is SGHDN and CDR2 is FVKESK.

This clone occurred a few times. The rearrangement uses TRBV29-1 and TRBJ1-5; D is perhaps TRBD1 (5 bases). The CDR3 has 14 residues. CDR1 is SQVTM and CDR2 is ANQGSEA in the germline V gene. Trimming took off 5 bases at V and 0 bases at J, with 11 bases between the two ends. CDR3 DNA sequence: TGCAGCGTTCGCACAGGATATAGCAATCAGCCCCAGCATTTT. Protein sequence: CSVRTGYSNQPQHF.

The rearrangement uses TRBV27 and TRBJ2-7; D is perhaps TRBD1 (6 bases). Trimming stripped 6 bases from V and 3 bases from J, with 21 bases between. Looked up from germline, CDR1 is MNHEY and CDR2 is SMNVEV (reference sequence). The CDR3 loop spans 16 amino acids. The CDR3: CASRQTTGTGYYEQYF. CDR3 nucleotides: TGTGCCAGCAGACAAACTACAGGGACCGGTTACTACGAGCAGTACTTC.